This T cell receptor beta chain was retrieved from a study of blood T cells in healthy people across ages. Study-level results: The study found more naive CD4+ cells and higher diversity in long-lived than aged donors. Unsorted PBMC material precluded a definitive naive versus antigen-experienced comparison. Per million T cells, the diversity of TCR beta decreased roughly linearly as age advanced.

Sample-barcoded 5' priming and a J-beta primer mix drove a second PCR of 7 to 11 cycles. One entry per CDR3 protein results from TCRdb running MiXCR on the 5' RACE reads. The sample includes roughly 930,000 distinct CDR3 sequences, under 50% of them seen just once. The donors, aged about 6 to 90, were healthy Caucasians from Russia. V lost 5 bases to trimming and J lost 4 bases, with 20 bases between them. The CDR3 runs to 16 residues. In regard to this clonotype: The antigen is not known.

Sequencing was carried out using blood. This TCR derives from a man aged 30 to 39 in good health. This chain uses TRBV12-3 or TRBV12-4 with TRBJ1-1; perhaps TRBD1 as D (5 bases). Here the CDR3 reads CASSPSRGLGATEAFF. In nucleotides, the CDR3 is TGTGCCAGCAGTCCTTCCCGGGGCCTAGGAGCCACTGAAGCTTTCTTT.